This passage covers 20 T cell receptor beta chains from one sample sequenced in a study of T cell clonotyping in hematopoietic cell transplantation. Profiled with immunoSEQ multiplex PCR; TCRdb holds only in-frame clones, not every one. The sample holds some 14,000 clones, roughly 84% seen once. Time point specified: recipient sample about 28 days before transplant, after cytoreduction. The sequencing here drew on peripheral blood mononuclear cells, taken before stem cell transplant. These receptors were taken from a man between 60 and 75 years old with acute myeloid leukemia. Some clones in this sample may be carry-over from other donors' samples.

The chain couples TRBV14 to TRBJ2-7; D gene uncertain. From germline, CDR1 is SGHDN and CDR2 FVKESK. The CDR3 covers 15 residues. V was cut by 1 base and J by 1 base, with 11 bases left in between. CDR3 DNA: TGTGCCAGCAGCCAAGCCGTGACACGATCCTACGAGCAGTACTTC. This encodes CASSQAVTRSYEQYF.

This chain uses TRBV7-9 with TRBJ2-3; possibly TRBD1 for D (6 bases). The V end was cut by 4 bases, the J end by 0 bases, with 11 bases between. CDR1 and CDR2 (germline): SEHNR, FQNEAQ (reference sequence). The CDR3 consists of 15 residues. The CDR3 DNA is TGTGCCAGCAGCTCTGGACAGTCTAGCACAGATACGCAGTATTTT. Its translation is CASSSGQSSTDTQYF.

V is TRBV7-2 and J is TRBJ2-1, with 10 positions matching TRBD2. CDR1 and CDR2 (germline): SGHTA, FQGNSA. J gave up 6 bases and V 4 bases, and 6 bases lay outside the gene matches. This CDR3 region has 15 residues. DNA for the CDR3: TGTGCCAGCAGCTCCAGCGGGGGGGCGCCCAATGAGCAGTTCTTC. Amino acid sequence: CASSSSGGAPNEQFF.

The rearrangement links TRBV27 to TRBJ2-5, with 8 bases matching TRBD1. The length of the CDR3 is 13 residues. Trimming removed 6 bases from V and 4 bases from J; junction bases left unmatched: 4. CDR1 is MNHEY and CDR2 is SMNVEV in the germline V gene (reference sequence). The CDR3 nucleotides read TGTGCCAGCAGCCAGCAGGGGGCAGAGACCCAGTACTTC. It specifies CASSQQGAETQYF.

The chain joins TRBV6-5 to TRBJ1-1; the D is unclear. CDR1 and CDR2 (germline): MNHEY, SVGAGI. The V end was cut by 2 bases, the J end by 0 bases, with 7 bases between. This CDR3 has 14 residues. The DNA for the CDR3 is TGTGCCAGCAGTTACATAGGGCTGAACACTGAAGCTTTCTTT. Amino acids: CASSYIGLNTEAFF.

This sequence joins TRBV4-2 and TRBJ2-5; D may be TRBD2 (7 bases). V gave up 1 base and J gave up 3 bases, with 12 bases separating them. This CDR3 is built from 15 residues. Germline CDR1 and CDR2: LGHNA and YNFKEQ. CDR3 amino acids: CASSQVAGAEETQYF. In nucleotides, the CDR3 is TGTGCCAGCAGCCAAGTGGCGGGGGCGGAAGAGACCCAGTACTTC.

The chain carries TRBV7-2 and TRBJ1-2; TRBD1 agrees at 7 bases. This CDR3 is built from 15 residues. Trimming at V came to 0 bases and at J to 5 bases, leaving 6 bases not matched to a gene. Looked up from germline, CDR1 is SGHTA and CDR2 is FQGNSA. CDR3 nucleotides: TGTGCCAGCAGCTTAGCGAAGGGGGCTTGGTATGGCTACACCTTC. Protein product: CASSLAKGAWYGYTF.

This clone rates as medium-sized (0.01 to 0.1%). V and J are TRBV6-5 and TRBJ1-1, with D possibly matching TRBD1 (5 bases). V was clipped by 4 bases and J by 3 bases, with 9 bases between them. CDR1 and CDR2 from the germline V gene are MNHEY and SVGAGI. The CDR3 covers 13 residues. The CDR3 DNA sequence: TGTGCCAGCAGTTCGGGACTCCACACTGAAGCTTTCTTT. This translates into CASSSGLHTEAFF.

The chain links TRBV6-5 to TRBJ1-2; no definite D call. The CDR3 has 13 residues. V lost 5 bases and J 5 bases, leaving 12 bases between the germline ends. Germline V gene sequence: CDR1 MNHEY, CDR2 SVGAGI. CDR3 DNA sequence: TGTGCCAGCAGTGAAGAGGCAGTTTATGGCTACACCTTC. It codes for CASSEEAVYGYTF.

This chain connects TRBV7-9 to TRBJ1-4, with D possibly TRBD1 on 5 matching bases. There are 19 residues in the CDR3. The V and J ends lost 0 bases and 5 bases respectively, with 22 bases between them. Germline CDR1 and CDR2: SEHNR and FQNEAQ (reference sequence). The CDR3 protein is CASSLASGPYGVRNEKLFF. The CDR3 region has the DNA TGTGCCAGCAGCTTAGCGTCGGGACCCTATGGCGTTCGGAATGAAAAACTGTTTTTT.

This rearrangement joins TRBV5-5 to TRBJ1-1, with D tentatively TRBD1 (6 bases). The CDR3 length is 15 residues. The V gene lost 7 bases and the J gene lost 0 bases, with 16 bases spanning the gap. Per the germline V gene, CDR1 is SGHKS and CDR2 is YYEKEE (reference sequence). This chain's CDR3 is CASYFGGGMNTEAFF. The CDR3 DNA reads TGTGCCAGCTACTTCGGGGGGGGCATGAACACTGAAGCTTTCTTT.

CDR3 protein: CASSGPMDYNSPLHF. Here the CDR3 DNA reads TGTGCCAGCAGTGGACCGATGGACTATAATTCACCCCTCCACTTT. The V gene is TRBV2, the J gene TRBJ1-6, with D unclear. Germline V gives CDR1 SNHLY, CDR2 FYNNEI. V was shortened by 4 bases and J by 3 bases, with 10 bases between the two germline ends. The CDR3 runs to 15 residues.

The gene calls are TRBV5-1 and TRBJ2-5, with D unclear. The germline gives CDR1 SGHRS, CDR2 YFSETQ. V dropped 2 bases and J dropped 5 bases, with 10 bases sitting between them. This CDR3 region has 13 residues. The CDR3: CASSLRVGETQYF. CDR3 in DNA: TGCGCCAGCAGCTTAAGGGTGGGGGAGACCCAGTACTTC.

This clone qualifies as large. The chain employs TRBV5-6 and TRBJ2-3, with a weak D call TRBD1 (5 bases). Germline V gene sequence: CDR1 SGHDT, CDR2 YYEEEE. V was clipped by 1 base and J by 6 bases, with 12 bases between them. This CDR3 spans 14 amino acids. CDR3 protein: CASSLLAGWDTQYF. CDR3 nucleotide sequence: TGTGCCAGCAGCTTGCTGGCAGGGTGGGATACGCAGTATTTT.

This sequence joins TRBV5-1 and TRBJ1-2, with 9 bases aligning to TRBD1. CDR1 is SGHRS and CDR2 is YFSETQ in the germline V gene. CDR3 length: 13 amino acids. Unmatched junction bases numbered 6, after V lost 4 bases and J lost 8 bases. Here the CDR3 DNA reads TGCGCCAGCAGCATAAGGACAGGGGACGGCTACACCTTC. Translating it yields CASSIRTGDGYTF.

The chain recombines TRBV4-1 with TRBJ1-1; 9 positions match TRBD1. CDR1 is MGHRA, CDR2 YSYEKL, per germline. V was clipped by 1 base and J by 4 bases; unmatched bases: 4. The CDR3 has 15 amino acids. The CDR3 protein is CASSQAYRGRTEAFF. The CDR3 coding sequence is TGCGCCAGCAGCCAAGCATACAGGGGGCGCACTGAAGCTTTCTTT.

This rearrangement joins TRBV6-6 to TRBJ1-1; D remains ambiguous. Germline values: CDR1 MNHNY, CDR2 SVGAGI (reference sequence). Trimming pared 2 bases from V and 2 bases from J, leaving 9 bases between. The CDR3 length is 14 residues. The CDR3 reads CASSYLQRNTEAFF. The CDR3 bases are TGTGCCAGCAGTTACCTACAGAGAAACACTGAAGCTTTCTTT.

This clone was seen more than once but under ten times. The chain's CDR3 is CASSIVPFSNQPQHF. The CDR3 bases are TGTGCCAGTAGTATAGTCCCGTTTAGCAATCAGCCCCAGCATTTT. This chain uses TRBV19 with TRBJ1-5; D call uncertain. CDR1 LNHDA and CDR2 SQIVND come from the germline V gene (reference sequence). V was shortened by 1 base and J by 0 bases, with 7 bases between the two germline ends. This CDR3 has 15 residues.

This chain uses TRBV21-1 with TRBJ1-5. TRBV21-1 is noted as a pseudogene. This CDR3 region has 14 residues. The CDR3 loop is CASRMAEGNQPQHF. Written as DNA, the CDR3 is TGTGCCAGCAGGATGGCAGAGGGCAATCAGCCCCAGCATTTT.

The rearrangement uses TRBV6-1 and TRBJ1-3; D perhaps matches TRBD1 (6 bases). The V gene lost 3 bases and the J gene lost 2 bases, with 8 bases spanning the gap. From germline, CDR1 is MNHNS and CDR2 SASEGT. The CDR3 has 14 amino acids. DNA for the CDR3: TGTGCCAGCAGTGAGCCAGGGGCTGGAAACACCATATATTTT. Translated, it gives CASSEPGAGNTIYF.